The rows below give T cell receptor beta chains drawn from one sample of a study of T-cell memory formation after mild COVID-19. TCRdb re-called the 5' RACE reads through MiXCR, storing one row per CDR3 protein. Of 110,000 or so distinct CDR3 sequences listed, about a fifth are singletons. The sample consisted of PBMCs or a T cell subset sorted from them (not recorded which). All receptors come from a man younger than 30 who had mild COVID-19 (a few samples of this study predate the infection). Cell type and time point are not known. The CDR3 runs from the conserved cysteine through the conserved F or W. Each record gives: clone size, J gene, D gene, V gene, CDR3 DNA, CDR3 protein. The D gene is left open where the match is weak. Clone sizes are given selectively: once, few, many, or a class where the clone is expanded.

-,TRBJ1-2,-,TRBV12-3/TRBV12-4,TGTGCCAGCAGTTTCTTGGTATCAGGGGTTAATGGCGATGGCTACACCTTC,CASSFLVSGVNGDGYTF
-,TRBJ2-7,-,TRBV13,TGTGCCAGCAGCTTCGGACTAGGGGGGTACGAGCAGTACTTC,CASSFGLGGYEQYF
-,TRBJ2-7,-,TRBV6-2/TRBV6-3,TGTGCCAGCAGACTTTCATACGAGCAGTACTTC,CASRLSYEQYF
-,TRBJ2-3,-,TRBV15,TGTGCCACCAGCAGAGCTGGCGGCACAGATACGCAGTATTTT,CATSRAGGTDTQYF
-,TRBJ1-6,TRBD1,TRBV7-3,TGTGCCAGCAGCTTAACCGGGACAGGGGGTTCACCCCTCCACTTT,CASSLTGTGGSPLHF
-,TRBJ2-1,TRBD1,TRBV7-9,TGTGCCAGCAGCACGACAGGGGAGTGGACCTACAATGAGCAGTTCTTC,CASSTTGEWTYNEQFF
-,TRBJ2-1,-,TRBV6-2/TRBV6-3,TGTGCCAGCACCGAGGGGAACCTCAATGAGCAGTTCTTC,CASTEGNLNEQFF
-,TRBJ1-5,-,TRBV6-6,TGTGCCAGCAGGAGCCCTGGGCGGTTTAGCAATCAGCCCCAGCATTTT,CASRSPGRFSNQPQHF
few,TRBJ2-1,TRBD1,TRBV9,TGTGCCAGCAGCGTATGGGTTGAGGGGGCCCTGGATGAGCAGTTCTTC,CASSVWVEGALDEQFF
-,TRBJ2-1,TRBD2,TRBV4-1,TGCGCCAGCAGCCAAGGACCGGCGGGAGGGGACAATGAGCAGTTCTTC,CASSQGPAGGDNEQFF
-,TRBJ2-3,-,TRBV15,TGTGCCACCAGCACCCCTGGGGGGAGCACAGATACGCAGTATTTT,CATSTPGGSTDTQYF
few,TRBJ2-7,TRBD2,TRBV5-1,TGCGCCAGCAGCCCCCAGCGGGGGCCCTCCTACGAGCAGTACTTC,CASSPQRGPSYEQYF
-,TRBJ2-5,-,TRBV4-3,TGCGCCAGCAGCCAAGACAGCTGGACCAAAGAGACCCAGTACTTC,CASSQDSWTKETQYF
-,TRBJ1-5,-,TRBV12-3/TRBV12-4,TGTGCCAGCAGTTCAGAGGGACGGTATCAGCCCCAGCATTTT,CASSSEGRYQPQHF
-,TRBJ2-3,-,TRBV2,TGTGCCAGCAGCACGATGGGAAGGACAGATCCGCAGTATTTT,CASSTMGRTDPQYF
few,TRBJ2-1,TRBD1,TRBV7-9,TGTGCCAGCAGCACAAGGGACAGCAATCAGTTCTTC,CASSTRDSNQFF
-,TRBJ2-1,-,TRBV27,TGTGCCAGCAGTTTACCCCCCCATGAGCAGTTCTTC,CASSLPPHEQFF